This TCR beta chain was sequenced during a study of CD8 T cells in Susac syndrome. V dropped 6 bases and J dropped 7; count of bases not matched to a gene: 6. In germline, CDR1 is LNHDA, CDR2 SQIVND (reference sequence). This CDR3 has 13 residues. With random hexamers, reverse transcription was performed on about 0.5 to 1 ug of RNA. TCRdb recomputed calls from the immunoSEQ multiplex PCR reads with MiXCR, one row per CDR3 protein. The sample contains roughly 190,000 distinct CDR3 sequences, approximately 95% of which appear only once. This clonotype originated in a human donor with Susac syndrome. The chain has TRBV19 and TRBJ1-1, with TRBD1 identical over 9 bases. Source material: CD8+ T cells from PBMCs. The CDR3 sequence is CASSPQGADEAFF. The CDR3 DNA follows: TGTGCCAGTAGCCCACAGGGGGCGGATGAAGCTTTCTTT.